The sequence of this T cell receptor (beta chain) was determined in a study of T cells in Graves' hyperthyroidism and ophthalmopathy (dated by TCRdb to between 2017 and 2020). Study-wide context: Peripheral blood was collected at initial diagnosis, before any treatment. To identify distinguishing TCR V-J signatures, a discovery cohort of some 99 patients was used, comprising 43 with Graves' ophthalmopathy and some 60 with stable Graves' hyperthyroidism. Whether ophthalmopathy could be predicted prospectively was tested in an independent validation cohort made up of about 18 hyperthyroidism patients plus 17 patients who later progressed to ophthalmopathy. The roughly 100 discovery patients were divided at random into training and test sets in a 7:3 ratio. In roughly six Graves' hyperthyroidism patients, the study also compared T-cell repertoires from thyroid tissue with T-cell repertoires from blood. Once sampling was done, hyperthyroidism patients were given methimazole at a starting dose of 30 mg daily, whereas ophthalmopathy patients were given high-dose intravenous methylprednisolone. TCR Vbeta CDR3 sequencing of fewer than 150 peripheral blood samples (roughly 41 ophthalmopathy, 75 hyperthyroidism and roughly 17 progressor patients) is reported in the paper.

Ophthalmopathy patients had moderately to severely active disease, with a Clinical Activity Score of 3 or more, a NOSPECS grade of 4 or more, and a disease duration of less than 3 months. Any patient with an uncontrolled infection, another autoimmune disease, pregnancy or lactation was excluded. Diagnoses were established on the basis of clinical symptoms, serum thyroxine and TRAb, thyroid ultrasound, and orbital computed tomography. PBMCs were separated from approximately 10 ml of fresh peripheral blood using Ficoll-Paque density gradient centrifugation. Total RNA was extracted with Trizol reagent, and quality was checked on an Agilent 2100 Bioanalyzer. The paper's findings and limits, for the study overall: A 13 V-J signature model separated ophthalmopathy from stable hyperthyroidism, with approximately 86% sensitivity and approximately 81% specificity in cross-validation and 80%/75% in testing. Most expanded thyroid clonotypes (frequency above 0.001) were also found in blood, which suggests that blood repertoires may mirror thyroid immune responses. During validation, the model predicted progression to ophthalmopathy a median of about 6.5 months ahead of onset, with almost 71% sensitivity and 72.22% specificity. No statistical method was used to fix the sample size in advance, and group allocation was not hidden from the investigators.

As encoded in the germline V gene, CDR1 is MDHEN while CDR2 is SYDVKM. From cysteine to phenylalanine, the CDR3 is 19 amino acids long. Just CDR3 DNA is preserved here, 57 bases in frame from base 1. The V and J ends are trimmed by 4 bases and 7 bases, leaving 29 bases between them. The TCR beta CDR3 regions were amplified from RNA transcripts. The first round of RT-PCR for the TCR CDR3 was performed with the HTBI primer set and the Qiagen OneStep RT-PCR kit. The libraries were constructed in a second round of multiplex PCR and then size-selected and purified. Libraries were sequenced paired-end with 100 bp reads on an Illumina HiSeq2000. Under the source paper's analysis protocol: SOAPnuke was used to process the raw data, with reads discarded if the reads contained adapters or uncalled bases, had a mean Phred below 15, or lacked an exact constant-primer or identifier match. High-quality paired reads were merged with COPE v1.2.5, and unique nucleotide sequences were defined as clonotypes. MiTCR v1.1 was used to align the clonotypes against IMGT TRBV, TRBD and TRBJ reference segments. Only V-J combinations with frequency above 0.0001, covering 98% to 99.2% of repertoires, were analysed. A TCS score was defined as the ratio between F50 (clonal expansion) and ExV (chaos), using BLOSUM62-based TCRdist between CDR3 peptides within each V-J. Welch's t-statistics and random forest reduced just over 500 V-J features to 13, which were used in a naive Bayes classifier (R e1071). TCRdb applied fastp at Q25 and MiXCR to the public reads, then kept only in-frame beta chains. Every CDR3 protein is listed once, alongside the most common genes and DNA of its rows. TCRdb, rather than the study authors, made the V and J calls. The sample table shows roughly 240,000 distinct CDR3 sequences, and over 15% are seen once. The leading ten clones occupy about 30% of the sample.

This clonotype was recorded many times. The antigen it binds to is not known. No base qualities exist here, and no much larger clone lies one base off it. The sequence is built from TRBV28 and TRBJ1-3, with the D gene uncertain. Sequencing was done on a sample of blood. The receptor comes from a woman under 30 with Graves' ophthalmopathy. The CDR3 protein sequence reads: CASSSWALAAARRSNTIYF. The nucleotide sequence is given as TGTGCCAGCAGTTCGTGGGCTCTGGCTGCGGCCAGGAGGTCGAACACCATATATTTT.